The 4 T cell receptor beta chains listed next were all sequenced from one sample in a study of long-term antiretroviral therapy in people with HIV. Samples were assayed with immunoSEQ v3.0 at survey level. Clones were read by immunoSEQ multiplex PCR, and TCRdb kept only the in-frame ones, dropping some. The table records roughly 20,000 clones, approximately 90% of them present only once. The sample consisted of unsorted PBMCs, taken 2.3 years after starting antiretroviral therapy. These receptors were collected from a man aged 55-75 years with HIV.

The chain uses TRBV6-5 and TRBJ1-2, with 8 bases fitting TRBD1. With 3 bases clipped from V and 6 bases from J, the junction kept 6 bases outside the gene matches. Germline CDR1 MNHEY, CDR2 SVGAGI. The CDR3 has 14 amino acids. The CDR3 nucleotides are TGTGCCAGCAGTTATCTGGGACAGGAGCATGGCTACACCTTC. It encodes CASSYLGQEHGYTF.

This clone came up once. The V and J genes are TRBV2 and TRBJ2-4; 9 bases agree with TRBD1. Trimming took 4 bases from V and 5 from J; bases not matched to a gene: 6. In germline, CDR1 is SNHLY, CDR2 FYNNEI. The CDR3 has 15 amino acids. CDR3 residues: CASSGDRVLQNIQYF. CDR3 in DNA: TGTGCCAGCAGTGGGGACAGGGTATTGCAAAACATTCAGTACTTC.

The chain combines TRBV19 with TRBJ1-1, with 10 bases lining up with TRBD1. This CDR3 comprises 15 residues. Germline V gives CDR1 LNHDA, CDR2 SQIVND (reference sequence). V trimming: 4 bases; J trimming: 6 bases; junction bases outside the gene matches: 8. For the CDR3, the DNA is TGTGCCAGTAGTAAGACAGGGGGCTCTCTGGCTGAAGCTTTCTTT. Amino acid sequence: CASSKTGGSLAEAFF.

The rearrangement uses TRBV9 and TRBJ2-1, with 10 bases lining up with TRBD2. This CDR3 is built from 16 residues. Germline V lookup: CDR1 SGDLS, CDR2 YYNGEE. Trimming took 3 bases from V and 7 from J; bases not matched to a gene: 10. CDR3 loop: CASSGYLAGGPNEQFF. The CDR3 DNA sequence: TGTGCCAGCAGCGGATACTTAGCGGGGGGCCCGAATGAGCAGTTCTTC.